These 14 T cell receptor beta chains were sequenced from one sample in a study of T-cell reconstitution after alpha-beta-depleted transplantation in children. A TCRbeta library incorporating unique molecular identifiers was prepared. TCRdb re-analysed the PCR reads in MiXCR, keeping a single row per CDR3 protein. Here the sample spans about 510,000 distinct CDR3 sequences, about 10% being singletons. Material: PBMCs, mostly from graft donor cells, obtained 180 days after TCRalphabeta/CD19-depleted stem cell transplant. These receptors originate from a female patient aged 2 to 10 who had a stem cell transplant for aplastic anemia, so the T cells may come from the graft donor.

There are a few counts of this clonotype. This chain uses TRBV2 with TRBJ2-6; 10 nucleotides match TRBD1. With 8 bases clipped from V and 4 bases from J, the junction kept 11 bases outside the gene matches. From germline, CDR1 is SNHLY and CDR2 FYNNEI. The length of the CDR3 is 17 residues. The CDR3 sequence: CASGSRDRGSGANVLTF. The CDR3 nucleotides are TGTGCCAGCGGGTCCCGGGACAGGGGTTCGGGGGCCAACGTCCTGACTTTC. Variable domain in full (rest from reference TRBV2 and TRBJ2-6): EPEVTQTPSHQVTQMGQEVILRCVPISNHLYFYWYRQILGQKVEFLVSFYNNEISEKSEIFDDQFSVERPDGSNFTLKIRSTKLEDSAMYFCASGSRDRGSGANVLTFGAGSRLTVL.

This clonotype has at least ten counts. The gene calls are TRBV7-8 and TRBJ2-2, with D uncertain. Germline CDR1 SGHVS, CDR2 FQNEAQ. There are 14 residues in the CDR3. V was clipped by 2 bases and J by 7 bases, with 11 bases between them. CDR3: CASSLPRLDGELFF. Written as DNA, the CDR3 is TGTGCCAGCAGCTTACCGCGGCTCGACGGGGAGCTGTTTTTT.

This clonotype was seen more than once but under ten times. The rearrangement uses TRBV4-2 and TRBJ1-1, with D perhaps matching TRBD1 (5 bases). Germline V lookup: CDR1 LGHNA, CDR2 YNFKEQ. V lost 0 bases and J lost 1, with 15 bases in between. The CDR3 extends over 17 amino acids. In DNA form, the CDR3 reads TGTGCCAGCAGCCAAGAAATGATGTGGGGGGAGAACACTGAAGCTTTCTTT. Translated, it gives CASSQEMMWGENTEAFF.

The J gene is TRBJ2-7, the V gene TRBV29-1; 7 bases are shared with TRBD1. Per germline, CDR1 SQVTM and CDR2 ANQGSEA. CDR3 length equals 12 residues. V shed 5 bases and J 3 bases; nucleotides not matched to a gene: 4. CDR3 DNA: TGCAGCGTTATCCGGACAGGCTACGAGCAGTACTTC. It specifies CSVIRTGYEQYF.

The chain employs TRBV4-3 and TRBJ2-2, with 10 bases identical to TRBD2. The germline CDR1 and CDR2 sequences are LGHNA and YSLEER. The CDR3 runs 14 residues. J was trimmed by 6 bases and V by 3 bases; bases with no gene match: 1. Here the CDR3 reads CASSQLAGAGELFF. CDR3 bases: TGCGCCAGCAGCCAGCTAGCGGGAGCCGGGGAGCTGTTTTTT.

The rearrangement uses TRBV7-2 and TRBJ2-7, with 7 nucleotides matching TRBD1. CDR1 is SGHTA, CDR2 FQGNSA, per germline. With 0 bases clipped from V and 0 bases from J, the junction kept 8 bases outside the gene matches. This CDR3 has 17 residues. CDR3 protein: CASSLAGQTRSSYEQYF. In DNA, the CDR3 is TGTGCCAGCAGCTTAGCGGGACAGACTCGTAGCTCCTACGAGCAGTACTTC.

This clonotype was observed many times. V gene TRBV5-8 combines with J gene TRBJ2-7; D gene uncertain. The CDR3 is 12 amino acids. V lost 2 bases and J 4 bases, leaving 7 bases between the germline ends. The germline CDR1 and CDR2 sequences are SGHTS and YDEGEE. The CDR3 region has the DNA TGTGCCAGCAGCTTAGCACAATACGAGCAGTACGTC. Translation: CASSLAQYEQYV.

The chain is built from TRBV27 and TRBJ2-7; 10 positions agree with TRBD1. J was trimmed by 6 bases and V by 2 bases; bases with no gene match: 13. CDR1 MNHEY and CDR2 SMNVEV come from the germline V gene (reference sequence). The CDR3 spans 17 residues. CDR3 residues: CASSLTAGTGVWSEQYF. In DNA, the CDR3 is TGTGCCAGCAGTTTAACCGCCGGGACAGGGGTGTGGAGCGAGCAGTACTTC.

The gene calls are TRBV28 and TRBJ1-2; the match to TRBD1 covers 12 bases. V dropped 6 bases and J dropped 8; count of bases not matched to a gene: 13. The CDR3 sequence is 16 residues long. Germline lookup yields CDR1 MDHEN and CDR2 SYDVKM. CDR3 region: CASSLLGGQGAPGYTF. CDR3 coding DNA: TGTGCCAGCAGCCTCCTAGGGGGACAGGGGGCGCCCGGCTACACCTTC.

The chain has TRBV6-5 and TRBJ1-5; no clear D gene. Trimming removed 0 bases from V and 4 bases from J, with 10 bases in between. Germline CDR1 and CDR2: MNHEY and SVGAGI. The CDR3 length is 15 residues. Here the CDR3 reads CASSYSPKKNQPQHF. The CDR3, as DNA: TGTGCCAGCAGTTACTCTCCCAAAAAAAATCAGCCCCAGCATTTT.

Worth noting for this clonotype: At one of its ends the junction is not consistent with the germline gene, which may arise from a read error. This chain joins TRBV12-3 or TRBV12-4 and TRBJ2-2; 15 bases are a match to TRBD2. CDR3 length equals 18 residues. CDR3 in DNA: TGTGCCATCAGTTTCAGGACTAGCGGGAGGGGAGTCACCGGGGAGCTGTTTTTT. Protein sequence: CAISFRTSGRGVTGELFF.

This chain uses TRBV12-3 or TRBV12-4 with TRBJ2-5; TRBD1 is a possible D gene (6 bases). Deletions cut 0 bases from V and 1 base from J, with 9 bases between. This CDR3 has 15 residues. The CDR3: CASSLARTAQETQYF. For the CDR3, the DNA is TGTGCCAGCAGTTTAGCGCGGACAGCCCAAGAGACCCAGTACTTC.

CDR3 in DNA: TGCGCCAGCGGCCTATTCGCGCACAGCACAGATACGCAGTATTTT. Protein product: CASGLFAHSTDTQYF. The V gene is TRBV5-1, the J gene TRBJ2-3, with D uncertain. Per the germline V gene, CDR1 is SGHRS and CDR2 is YFSETQ. V lost 7 bases, J lost 0 bases, and 15 bases lay in between. The CDR3 sequence is 15 residues long.

The chain recombines TRBV13 with TRBJ1-2; maybe TRBD1 (5 bases). The CDR3 is 17 amino acids. The V gene's germline CDR1 is PRHDT and CDR2 FYEKMQ (reference sequence). The V and J ends lost 2 bases and 0 bases respectively, with 16 bases between them. The CDR3 nucleotides are TGTGCCAGCAGCTTACGGGACTCAGGCTTTCCTAACTATGGCTACACCTTC. This gives the protein CASSLRDSGFPNYGYTF.